Described below is a single T cell receptor (beta chain) sequence and its context. This receptor's antigen is unknown. Base qualities were left out, and no much larger clone turns up one base away. The collaborating institutions used their own protocols to collect whole blood in K2EDTA tubes. For TCRbeta analysis, collaborators shipped samples in one of three forms: frozen whole blood, isolated PBMCs, or DNA extracted from either of those sample types. The germline V and J ends show losses of 0 bases and 5 bases respectively, and no gene match explains 4 bases of the junction. The CDR3 runs 14 amino acids, cysteine and phenylalanine included. Of the read, only the CDR3 DNA is kept; its 42 bases are in frame from base 1. CDR1 and CDR2 (SGDLS, YYNGEE) derive from the germline V gene. The record originates from a study of blood T cell repertoires in COVID-19 (TCRdb year 2020). As for the study more broadly: Collaborator samples came from the United States, Italy and Spain and covered acute and convalescent phases of COVID-19. The repertoires were released in a freely available public database intended as a resource for research on the immune response to SARS-CoV-2. HLA class I and class II types, where available, came from metadata supplied by the sample provider rather than from assay-based typing. Samples were obtained from the ongoing ImmuneRACE study (first 160 participants) and from over 1,000 subjects provided by 6 global collaborators. Deeply sampled blood TCRbeta repertoires from subjects exposed to, actively infected with, or recovered from COVID-19 were included in the dataset. The prospective study material was composed of cDNA or gDNA derived from T cells, B-cell-depleted T cells, or PBMCs. A de-identified subject ID, COVID-19 status, age in years and sex were almost always included in the sample metadata. The paper's findings and limits, for the study overall: The amount of clinical and demographic metadata varied by source and participant and was provided uncurated.

TCRbeta CDR3 regions were amplified from genomic DNA by means of the immunoSEQ Assay, a bias-controlled multiplex PCR. As for the original processing: Within the assay, amplification of reference gene primers was used to estimate how many nucleated cells each sample contained. To quantify the absolute abundance of each unique TCRbeta CDR3 rearrangement, sequence reads were collapsed and filtered. For each sample, productive Simpson clonality was calculated by taking the square root of Simpson's diversity index across productive rearrangements. The clones in this table, taken by TCRdb from immuneACCESS, are in-frame only. Not every clone is retained; where verified, under half of the shortfall comes from an unresolved V gene, and the cause of the rest is unknown. That table gives V, J and clone size, and the DNA gave D and trimming. Within this sample are about 110,000 clones, with around 90% of them counted one time only. Under 3% of the sample comes from the top ten.

Source material: peripheral blood. The receptor was isolated from a human donor in a cohort sampled during active COVID-19. The rearrangement combines TRBV9 with TRBJ2-5; the central 7 bases match TRBD2. At the DNA level, the sequence is TGTGCCAGCAGCGTAGGCGGTAGCGGGGAGACCCAGTACTTC. It codes for CASSVGGSGETQYF.